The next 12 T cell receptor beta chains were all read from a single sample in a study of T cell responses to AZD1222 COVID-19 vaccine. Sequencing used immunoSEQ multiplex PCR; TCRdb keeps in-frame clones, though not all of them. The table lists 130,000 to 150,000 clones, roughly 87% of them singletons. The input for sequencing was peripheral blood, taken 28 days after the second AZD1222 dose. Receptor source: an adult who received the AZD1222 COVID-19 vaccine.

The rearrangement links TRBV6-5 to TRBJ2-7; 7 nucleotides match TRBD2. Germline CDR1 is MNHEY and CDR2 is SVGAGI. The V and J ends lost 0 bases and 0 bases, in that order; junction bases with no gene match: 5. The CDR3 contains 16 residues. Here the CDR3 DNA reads TGTGCCAGCAGTTACTCGAAGCTAGCGGCCTCCTACGAGCAGTACTTC. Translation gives CASSYSKLAASYEQYF.

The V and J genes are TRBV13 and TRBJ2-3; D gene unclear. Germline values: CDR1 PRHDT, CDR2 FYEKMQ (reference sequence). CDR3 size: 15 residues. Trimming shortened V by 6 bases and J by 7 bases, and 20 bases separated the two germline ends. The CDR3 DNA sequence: TGTGCCAGCAGTATTCCCTTCAAAGATCGAAATACGCAGTATTTT. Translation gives CASSIPFKDRNTQYF.

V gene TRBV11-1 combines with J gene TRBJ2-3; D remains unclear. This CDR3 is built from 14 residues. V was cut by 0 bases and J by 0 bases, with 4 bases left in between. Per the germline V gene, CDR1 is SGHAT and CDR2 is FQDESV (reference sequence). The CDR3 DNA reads TGTGCCAGCAGCTTAGCGGCTAGCACAGATACGCAGTATTTT. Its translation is CASSLAASTDTQYF.

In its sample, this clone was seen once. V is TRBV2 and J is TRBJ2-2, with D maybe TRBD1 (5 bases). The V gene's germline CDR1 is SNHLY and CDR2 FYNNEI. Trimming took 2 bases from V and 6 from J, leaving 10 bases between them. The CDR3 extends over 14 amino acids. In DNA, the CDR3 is TGTGCCAGCAGTGAAACACGACAGCCCGGGGAGCTGTTTTTT. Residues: CASSETRQPGELFF.

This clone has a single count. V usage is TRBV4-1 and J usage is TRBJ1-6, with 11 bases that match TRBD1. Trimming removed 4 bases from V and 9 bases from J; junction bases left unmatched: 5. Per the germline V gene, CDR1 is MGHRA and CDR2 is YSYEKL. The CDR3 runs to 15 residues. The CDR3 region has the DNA TGCGCCAGCAGCCTAGGACAGGGGGCCGGTTCACCCCTCCACTTT. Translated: CASSLGQGAGSPLHF.

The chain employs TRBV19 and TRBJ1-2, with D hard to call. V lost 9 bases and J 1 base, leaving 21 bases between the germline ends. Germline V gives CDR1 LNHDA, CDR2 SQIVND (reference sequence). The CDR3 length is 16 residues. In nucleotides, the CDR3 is TGTGCCAGCAACCCGGCGACTCTAAATGTTAACTATGGCTACACCTTC. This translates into CASNPATLNVNYGYTF.

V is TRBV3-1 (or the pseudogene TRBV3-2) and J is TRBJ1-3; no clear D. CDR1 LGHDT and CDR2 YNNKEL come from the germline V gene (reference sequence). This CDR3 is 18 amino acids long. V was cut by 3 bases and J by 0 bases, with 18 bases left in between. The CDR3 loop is CASSQMVGSGVSGNTIYF. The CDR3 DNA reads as TGTGCCAGCAGCCAGATGGTCGGTTCCGGCGTCTCTGGAAACACCATATATTTT.

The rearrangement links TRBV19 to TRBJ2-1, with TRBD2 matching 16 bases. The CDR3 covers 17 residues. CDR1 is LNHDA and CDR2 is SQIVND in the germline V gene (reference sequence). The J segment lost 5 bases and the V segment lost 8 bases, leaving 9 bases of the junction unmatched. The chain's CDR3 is CASSGTSGRAVDNEQFF. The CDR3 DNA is TGTGCCAGTTCCGGGACTAGCGGGAGGGCCGTGGACAATGAGCAGTTCTTC.

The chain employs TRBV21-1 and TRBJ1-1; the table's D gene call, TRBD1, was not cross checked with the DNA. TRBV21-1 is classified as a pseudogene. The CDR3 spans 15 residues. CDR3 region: CASSKATGENTEAFF. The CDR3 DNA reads TGTGCCAGCAGCAAAGCAACAGGAGAGAACACTGAAGCTTTCTTT.

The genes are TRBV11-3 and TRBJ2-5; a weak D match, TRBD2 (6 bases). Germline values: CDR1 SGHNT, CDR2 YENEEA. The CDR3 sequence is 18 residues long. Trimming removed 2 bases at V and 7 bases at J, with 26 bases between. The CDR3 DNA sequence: TGTGCCAGCAGCTTACTCCGGGTTGGAGGGTCCCCCCAACGGACCCAGTACTTC. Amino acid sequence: CASSLLRVGGSPQRTQYF.

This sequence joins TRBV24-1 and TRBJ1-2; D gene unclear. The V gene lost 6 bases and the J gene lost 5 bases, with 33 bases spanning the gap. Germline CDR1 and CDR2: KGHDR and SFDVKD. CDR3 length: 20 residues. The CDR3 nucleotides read TGTGCCACCAGTTGCCCCTTAAAACTATGGGTATTTGGGGAAGATTATGGCTACACCTTC. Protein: CATSCPLKLWVFGEDYGYTF.

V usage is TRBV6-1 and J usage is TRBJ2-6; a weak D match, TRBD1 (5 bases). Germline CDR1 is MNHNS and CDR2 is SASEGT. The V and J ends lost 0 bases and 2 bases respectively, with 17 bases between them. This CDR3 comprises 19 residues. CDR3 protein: CASSEAPPGLQPGANVLTF. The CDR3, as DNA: TGTGCCAGCAGTGAAGCCCCGCCAGGGTTACAACCTGGGGCCAACGTCCTGACTTTC.